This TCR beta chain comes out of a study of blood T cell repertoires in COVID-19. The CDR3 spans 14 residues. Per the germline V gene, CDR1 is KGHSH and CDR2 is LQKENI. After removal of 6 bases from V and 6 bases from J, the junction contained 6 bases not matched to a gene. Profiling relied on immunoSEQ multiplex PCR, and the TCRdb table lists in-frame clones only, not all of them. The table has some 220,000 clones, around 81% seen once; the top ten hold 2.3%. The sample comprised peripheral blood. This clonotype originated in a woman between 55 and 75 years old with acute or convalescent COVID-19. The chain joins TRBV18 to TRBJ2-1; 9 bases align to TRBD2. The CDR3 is CASSPSGEINEQFF. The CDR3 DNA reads TGTGCCAGCTCCCCTAGCGGGGAGATCAATGAGCAGTTCTTC.